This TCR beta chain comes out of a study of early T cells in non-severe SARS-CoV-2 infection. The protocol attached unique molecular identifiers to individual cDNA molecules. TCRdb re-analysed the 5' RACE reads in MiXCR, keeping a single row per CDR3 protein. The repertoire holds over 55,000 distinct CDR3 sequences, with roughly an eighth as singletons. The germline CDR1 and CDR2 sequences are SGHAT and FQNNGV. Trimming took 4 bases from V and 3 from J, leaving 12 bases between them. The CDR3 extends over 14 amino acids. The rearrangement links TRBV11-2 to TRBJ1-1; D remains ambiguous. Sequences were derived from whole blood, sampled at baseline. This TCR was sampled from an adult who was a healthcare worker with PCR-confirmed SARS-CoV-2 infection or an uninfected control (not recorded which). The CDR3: CASSWALADTEAFF. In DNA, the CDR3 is TGTGCCAGCAGCTGGGCTTTGGCGGACACTGAAGCTTTCTTT. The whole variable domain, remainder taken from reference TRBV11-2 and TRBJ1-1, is EAGVAQSPRYKIIEKRQSVAFWCNPISGHATLYWYQQILGQGPKLLIQFQNNGVVDDSQLPKDRFSAERLKGVDSTLKIQPAKLEDSAVYLCASSWALADTEAFFGQGTRLTVV.